These 11 T cell receptor beta chains share one sample of origin, sequenced in a study of monozygotic twins with cystic fibrosis (TCRdb year 2021). Receptors were amplified or captured by the immunoSEQ multiplex PCR assay. In its TCRdb copy, this immuneACCESS table keeps in-frame sequences only and misses some clones. Where compared with another copy, unresolved V genes explain less than half of these, and the others have no known cause. In all, the sample holds over 25,000 clones, and roughly 90% of those were seen once. 0.8% to 1% of the sample is in the top ten clones. Sequencing was performed on blood. These receptors were obtained from a girl between 2 and 10 years old with cystic fibrosis.

The table lists this clone with a count of one. The chain joins TRBV5-1 to TRBJ1-2, with TRBD1 matching 9 bases. The V gene's germline CDR1 is SGHRS and CDR2 YFSETQ. The CDR3 consists of 17 residues. With 0 bases clipped from V and 2 bases from J, the junction kept 8 bases outside the gene matches. This CDR3 is CASSLDLRDRDNYGYTF. CDR3 in DNA: TGCGCCAGCAGCTTGGACCTCCGGGACAGGGACAACTATGGCTACACCTTC.

The chain couples TRBV13 to TRBJ2-1; 8 bases agree with TRBD2. CDR1 is PRHDT and CDR2 is FYEKMQ in the germline V gene (reference sequence). This CDR3 has 20 amino acids. V shed 3 bases and J 2 bases; nucleotides not matched to a gene: 18. CDR3 nucleotides: TGTGCCAGCAGCTTCGGGGCAGGGCCCATACTAGCGGAACCCTACAATGAGCAGTTCTTC. Protein sequence: CASSFGAGPILAEPYNEQFF.

This chain uses TRBV9 with TRBJ2-1, with 13 nucleotides matching TRBD2. V lost 2 bases to trimming and J lost 3 bases; unmatched junction nucleotides: 20. The CDR3 length is 22 residues. Per the germline V gene, CDR1 is SGDLS and CDR2 is YYNGEE. The CDR3 reads CASSVSTGTGTSGKGVYNEQFF. Written as DNA, the CDR3 is TGTGCCAGCAGCGTTAGCACCGGGACAGGGACTAGCGGGAAGGGGGTCTACAATGAGCAGTTCTTC.

The chain links TRBV6-1 to TRBJ1-4; D is perhaps TRBD1 (5 bases). V was cut by 6 bases and J by 4 bases, with 12 bases left in between. The CDR3 runs to 14 residues. From germline, CDR1 is MNHNS and CDR2 SASEGT. The CDR3 DNA reads TGTGCCAGCAGCTCACAGGCGATTAATGAAAAACTGTTTTTT. It specifies CASSSQAINEKLFF.

The J gene is TRBJ1-1, the V gene TRBV30, with D maybe TRBD1 (5 bases). The CDR3 loop spans 14 amino acids. Per germline, CDR1 GTSNPN and CDR2 SVGIG (reference sequence). V shed 5 bases and J shed 3 bases, with 16 bases lying between them. The CDR3 is CAWARGRADTEAFF. CDR3 in DNA: TGTGCCTGGGCGCGGGGGAGGGCGGACACTGAAGCTTTCTTT.

The V gene is TRBV4-2, the J gene TRBJ1-4, with no clear D. Trimming cost V 0 bases and J 4 bases, with 12 bases left between them. In germline, CDR1 is LGHNA, CDR2 YNFKEQ. The CDR3 is made up of 16 amino acids. CDR3: CASSQDSGRVNEKLFF. CDR3 bases: TGTGCCAGCAGCCAAGATAGCGGCCGTGTTAATGAAAAACTGTTTTTT.

The chain uses TRBV10-1 and TRBJ2-3; D perhaps matches TRBD2 (6 bases). V lost 0 bases, J lost 4 bases, and 8 bases lay in between. This CDR3 is 14 amino acids long. Looked up from germline, CDR1 is WNHNN and CDR2 is SYGVQD (reference sequence). The CDR3: CASSESGGADTQYF. For the CDR3, the DNA is TGCGCCAGCAGTGAGTCGGGGGGAGCAGATACGCAGTATTTT.

J is TRBJ2-7 and V is TRBV5-1; no firm D call. The CDR3 runs 13 residues. The ends were cut back, 1 base at V and 6 bases at J, with 11 bases in the middle. The V gene's germline CDR1 is SGHRS and CDR2 YFSETQ. CDR3 nucleotides: TGCGCCAGCAGCTTGAGCTCCGGCTTCGAGCAGTACTTC. The encoded protein is CASSLSSGFEQYF.

V and J are TRBV10-2 and TRBJ2-7; D ambiguous. Trimming shortened V by 6 bases and J by 5 bases, and 11 bases separated the two germline ends. The germline V gene has CDR1 WSHSY and CDR2 SAAADI. The CDR3 length is 12 residues. The DNA for the CDR3 is TGCGCCAGCAGGGGTCCTTACCACGAGCAGTACTTC. Encoded protein: CASRGPYHEQYF.

The DNA for the CDR3 is TGTGCCAGCAGCTTAATATCTCTCGGAGATACGCAGTATTTT. Protein product: CASSLISLGDTQYF. The rearrangement uses TRBV7-2 and TRBJ2-3; D call uncertain. CDR1 is SGHTA and CDR2 is FQGNSA in the germline V gene. This CDR3 has 14 residues. V was pared by 2 bases and J by 5 bases, with 11 bases between.

V is TRBV19 and J is TRBJ2-2; no clear D. Germline lookup yields CDR1 LNHDA and CDR2 SQIVND (reference sequence). The CDR3 length is 13 residues. V lost 1 base and J 4 bases, leaving 4 bases between the germline ends. CDR3: CASSIGGTGELFF. In DNA, the CDR3 is TGTGCCAGTAGTATAGGCGGCACCGGGGAGCTGTTTTTT. The entire variable domain, with the rest obtained from reference TRBV19 and TRBJ2-2, is as follows: DGGITQSPKYLFRKEGQNVTLSCEQNLNHDAMYWYRQDPGQGLRLIYYSQIVNDFQKGDIAEGYSVSREKKESFPLTVTSAQKNPTAFYLCASSIGGTGELFFGEGSRLTVL.